The 12 T cell receptor beta chains listed next were all sequenced from one sample in a study of shared clonotypes between healthy human individuals (dated by TCRdb to 2020 to 2021). Library preparation was by the immunoSEQ multiplex PCR assay. TCRdb obtained this table from immuneACCESS and retained in-frame rearrangements with V and J assigned. These tables miss some clones; where compared with another copy, unresolved V genes account for less than half of the shortfall, and the remainder is unexplained. Across this sample there are around 2.1 million clones, with under 95% seen only once. Roughly 1.7% of the sample comes from the top ten. CD8 naive samples were CD45RO-negative cells positively selected for CCR7, giving a CD45RA+CCR7+ population that excluded TemRA cells. Sequenced: naive CD8+ T cells from PBMCs. The cell subset or site label for this specimen denotes: CD45RA+CCR7+. The receptors come from a man aged 18 to 29 in good health. Some clones in this sample may be carry-over from other donors' samples.

The rearrangement uses TRBV4-2 and TRBJ2-7; 7 bases agree with TRBD2. Germline trimming cut 3 bases from V and 0 bases from J; bases unmatched to any gene: 11. Germline lookup yields CDR1 LGHNA and CDR2 YNFKEQ. The CDR3 spans 17 residues. This chain's CDR3 is CASSHAEREWSSYEQYF. CDR3 in DNA: TGTGCCAGCAGCCACGCGGAGCGGGAATGGAGCTCCTACGAGCAGTACTTC.

CDR3 residues: CASSQDTLGTQYF. The CDR3 nucleotides are TGCGCCAGCAGCCAAGATACCCTCGGTACGCAGTATTTT. The chain couples TRBV4-1 to TRBJ2-3, with unresolved D. CDR1 and CDR2 (germline): MGHRA, YSYEKL. V lost 0 bases, J lost 8 bases, and 9 bases lay in between. This CDR3 spans 13 amino acids.

The chain has TRBV6-5 and TRBJ2-1; TRBD2 aligns across 12 bases. Trimming cost V 5 bases and J 8 bases; bases outside gene matches: 7. Germline V CDR1 and CDR2: MNHEY, SVGAGI. The CDR3 totals 15 residues. CDR3 sequence: CASSRTSGRFDEQFF. The CDR3 DNA reads TGTGCCAGCAGTCGAACTAGCGGGAGGTTCGATGAGCAGTTCTTC.

V gene TRBV10-3 combines with J gene TRBJ2-1; D is ambiguous. Trimming took off 6 bases at V and 4 bases at J, with 13 bases between the two ends. Germline V gene lookup returns CDR1 ENHRY and CDR2 SYGVKD. This CDR3 comprises 14 residues. CDR3 DNA sequence: TGTGCCATCAGCCCTCAAGGGATATACAATGAGCAGTTCTTC. Protein: CAISPQGIYNEQFF.

The CDR3 coding sequence is TGCGCCAGCAGCCAAGATTATAGGGGGGACAGCTATGGCTACACCTTC. It codes for CASSQDYRGDSYGYTF. The V and J genes are TRBV4-3 and TRBJ1-2, with 7 positions matching TRBD1. Trimming cost V 0 bases and J 4 bases; bases outside gene matches: 8. This CDR3 has 16 residues. From germline, CDR1 is LGHNA and CDR2 YSLEER.

The chain carries TRBV27 and TRBJ2-1; D might be TRBD2 (5 bases). V dropped 3 bases and J dropped 7 bases, with 16 bases sitting between them. Germline V gene data show CDR1 as MNHEY and CDR2 as SMNVEV (reference sequence). This CDR3 is 15 amino acids long. CDR3 sequence (DNA): TGTGCCAGCAGTTTCGCGGTTGAGGGATTTAATGAGCAGTTCTTC. Protein: CASSFAVEGFNEQFF.

The chain has TRBV10-2 and TRBJ2-5; the D gene is possibly TRBD2 (5 bases). Germline-derived CDR1 and CDR2 are WSHSY and SAAADI. CDR3 size: 13 residues. Trimming took off 7 bases at V and 5 bases at J, with 14 bases between the two ends. The CDR3 here is CASTGDGQETQYF. CDR3 coding DNA: TGCGCCAGCACCGGGGATGGCCAGGAGACCCAGTACTTC.

This chain uses TRBV7-8 with TRBJ1-1; 7 bases match TRBD1. Per germline, CDR1 SGHVS and CDR2 FQNEAQ. This CDR3 has 14 residues. The junction had 5 bases not matched to a gene; V was cut back by 5 bases and J by 2 bases. The CDR3 protein is CASSEWTGNTEAFF. The CDR3 DNA is TGTGCCAGCAGCGAGTGGACAGGTAACACTGAAGCTTTCTTT.

The chain joins TRBV7-2 to TRBJ1-1; weak D call: TRBD1 (5 bases). The CDR3 is 15 amino acids. The germline V and J ends were trimmed by 4 bases and 1 base, with 13 bases remaining between them. Germline V gene data show CDR1 as SGHTA and CDR2 as FQGNSA. The CDR3: CASSWGRLGNTEAFF. The CDR3 nucleotides are TGTGCCAGCAGCTGGGGGAGGCTCGGGAACACTGAAGCTTTCTTT. The full variable domain, in which reference TRBV7-2 and TRBJ1-1 provide the parts outside the CDR3, is GAGVSQSPSNKVTEKGKDVELRCDPISGHTALYWYRQSLGQGLEFLIYFQGNSAPDKSGLPSDRFSAERTGGSVSTLTIQRTQQEDSAVYLCASSWGRLGNTEAFFGQGTRLTVV.

The V and J genes are TRBV28 and TRBJ1-2, with TRBD1 identical over 8 bases. J gave up 4 bases and V 4 bases, and 5 bases lay outside the gene matches. Germline lookup yields CDR1 MDHEN and CDR2 SYDVKM. This CDR3 spans 14 amino acids. CDR3 sequence: CASSWRGQVYGYTF. The CDR3 DNA sequence: TGTGCCAGCAGTTGGCGGGGACAGGTCTATGGCTACACCTTC.

The chain joins TRBV28 to TRBJ2-7, with D perhaps TRBD2 (6 bases). This CDR3 contains 14 residues. Between the trimmed V and J ends, which lost 6 bases and 3 bases, there was a span of 15 bases. Germline V gives CDR1 MDHEN, CDR2 SYDVKM. The CDR3 spells CASRTGGRYYEQYF. CDR3 sequence (DNA): TGTGCCAGCAGGACCGGGGGACGGTACTACGAGCAGTACTTC.

This rearrangement joins TRBV28 to TRBJ1-2, with 8 nucleotides matching TRBD1. V was pared by 1 base and J by 3 bases, with 7 bases of the junction left unmatched. Germline V gives CDR1 MDHEN, CDR2 SYDVKM. This CDR3 comprises 16 residues. The CDR3 region is CASSLSGRGQHYGYTF. The CDR3 DNA sequence: TGTGCCAGCAGTTTATCGGGCAGGGGGCAGCACTATGGCTACACCTTC.